The following is a TCR beta chain sequence with its context. Here immunoSEQ multiplex PCR was the method, and the copy in TCRdb shows in-frame clones only, minus some. The repertoire holds around 40,000 clones, with approximately 81% as singletons. J gave up 5 bases and V 8 bases, and 9 bases lay outside the gene matches. The CDR3 totals 15 residues. Germline CDR1 LNHDA, CDR2 SQIVND (reference sequence). The data derive from a study of blood T cell repertoires in COVID-19. V usage is TRBV19 and J usage is TRBJ1-6; 7 bases align to TRBD1. Sample: peripheral blood. This clonotype was sampled from a human donor in a cohort sampled during active COVID-19. The CDR3 DNA reads TGTGCCAGTCGTGCCAGGGGGATGGATAATTCACCCCTCCACTTT. Translated: CASRARGMDNSPLHF.